This TCR beta chain was captured in a study of tumor and adjacent non-tumor tissue in lung cancer. Study-level background: Samples averaged about 3.8 million productive TCRbeta reads each. Study-wide points: Top 100 clones took a larger repertoire share in normal lung. Tumor tissue had significantly higher TCR diversity than normal lung.

Points on this clonotype: Its cognate antigen is unknown. Just one base apart from a much larger clone, this may be a read error.

Three rounds of nested PCR, following a modified ARM-PCR protocol, produced the TCRbeta library. MiXCR, run by TCRdb on the multiplex PCR reads, gives a single entry per CDR3 protein. The sample contains 130,000 or so distinct CDR3 sequences, over 65% of which appear only once. RNA was extracted from bulk tissue without any cell sorting. Trimming stripped 4 bases from V and 6 bases from J, with 15 bases between. This CDR3 has 14 amino acids. Sequenced input: lung tumor tissue. The clonotype originates from a man younger than 40 with non-small cell lung cancer. J is TRBJ1-1 and V is TRBV12-3 or TRBV12-4; perhaps TRBD1 as D (6 bases). CDR3 nucleotide sequence: TGTGCCAGCAGTTCAACAGGGATATACGCTGAAGCTTTCTTT. It is translated as CASSSTGIYAEAFF.